This T cell receptor (beta chain) emerged from a study of blood T cell repertoires in COVID-19. Background on the study: The cDNA or gDNA used as material had been derived from T cells, B-cell-depleted T cells, or PBMCs.

In the original processing: Estimated nucleated cell counts came from reference gene primer amplification. Measured with immunoSEQ multiplex PCR; TCRdb has only the in-frame clones, and not every one. V and J calls and clone size are copied from that table; D and trimming were computed from the DNA. This sample yields a few hundred thousand clones, of which roughly 90% are seen a single time; roughly 4.3% belongs to the top ten. The germline V gene has CDR1 SGHRS and CDR2 YFSETQ. V was pared by 1 base and J by 1 base, with 6 bases between. The CDR3 has 14 residues. The study recruited people aged about 18 to 90 years across approximately 24 US areas. The study assigned cohorts using participant-reported clinical history.

This chain connects TRBV5-1 to TRBJ1-3; D remains ambiguous. This TCR was sampled from a woman aged 18-35 years with acute COVID-19. Sequencing used PBMCs or T cells enriched from blood (not recorded which). CDR3 region: CASSLSVSGNTIYF. The CDR3 DNA reads as TGCGCCAGCAGCTTGTCCGTGTCTGGAAACACCATATATTTT.